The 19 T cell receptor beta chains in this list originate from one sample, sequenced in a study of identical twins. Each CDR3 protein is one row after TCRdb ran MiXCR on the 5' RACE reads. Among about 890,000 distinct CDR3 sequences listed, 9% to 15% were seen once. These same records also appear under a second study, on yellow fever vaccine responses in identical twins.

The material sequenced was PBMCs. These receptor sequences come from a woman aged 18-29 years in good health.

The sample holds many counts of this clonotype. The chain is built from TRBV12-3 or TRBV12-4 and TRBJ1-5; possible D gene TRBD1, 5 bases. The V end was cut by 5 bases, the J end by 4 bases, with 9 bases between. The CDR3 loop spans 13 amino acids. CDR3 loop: CASSKAGNQPQHF. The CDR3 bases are TGTGCCAGCAGTAAAGCAGGGAATCAGCCCCAGCATTTT.

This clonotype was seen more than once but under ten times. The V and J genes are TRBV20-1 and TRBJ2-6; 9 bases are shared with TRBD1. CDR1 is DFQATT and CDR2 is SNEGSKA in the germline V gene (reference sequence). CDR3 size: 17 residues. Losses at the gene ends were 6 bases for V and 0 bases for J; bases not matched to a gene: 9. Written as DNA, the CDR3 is TGCAGTGCACGGGACAGGGACTTCATCTCTGGGGCCAACGTCCTGACTTTC. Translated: CSARDRDFISGANVLTF.

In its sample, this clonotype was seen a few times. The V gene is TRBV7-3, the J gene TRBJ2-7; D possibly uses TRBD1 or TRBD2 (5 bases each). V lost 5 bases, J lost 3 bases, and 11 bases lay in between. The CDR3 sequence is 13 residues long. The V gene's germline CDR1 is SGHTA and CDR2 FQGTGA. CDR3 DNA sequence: TGTGCCAGCAGCCCCGGGGACGTCTACGAGCAGTACTTC. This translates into CASSPGDVYEQYF.

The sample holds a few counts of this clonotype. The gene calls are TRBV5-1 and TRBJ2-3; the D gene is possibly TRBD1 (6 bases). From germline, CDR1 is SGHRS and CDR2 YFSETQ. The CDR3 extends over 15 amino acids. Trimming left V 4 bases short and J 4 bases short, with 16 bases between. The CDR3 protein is CASSITGLESDTQYF. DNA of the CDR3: TGCGCCAGCAGCATAACAGGGTTGGAGTCAGATACGCAGTATTTT.

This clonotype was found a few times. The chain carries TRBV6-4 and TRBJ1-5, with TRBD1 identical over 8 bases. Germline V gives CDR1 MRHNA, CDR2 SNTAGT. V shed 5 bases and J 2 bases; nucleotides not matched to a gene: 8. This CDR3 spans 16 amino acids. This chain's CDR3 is CASSLRTGIRNQPQHF. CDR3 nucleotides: TGTGCCAGCAGTCTCCGGACAGGGATCCGCAATCAGCCCCAGCATTTT.

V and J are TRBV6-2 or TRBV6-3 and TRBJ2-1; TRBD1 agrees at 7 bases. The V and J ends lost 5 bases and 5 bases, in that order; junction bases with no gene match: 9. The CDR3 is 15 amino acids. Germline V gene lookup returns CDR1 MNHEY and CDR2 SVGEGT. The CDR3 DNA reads TGTGCCAGCAGTCATGACAGGGTGGCTGACAATGAGCAGTTCTTC. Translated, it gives CASSHDRVADNEQFF.

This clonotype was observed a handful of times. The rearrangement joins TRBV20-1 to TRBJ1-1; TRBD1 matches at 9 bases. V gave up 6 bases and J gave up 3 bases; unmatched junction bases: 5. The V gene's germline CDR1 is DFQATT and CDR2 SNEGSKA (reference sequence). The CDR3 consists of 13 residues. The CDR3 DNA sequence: TGCAGTGCCCCGGGACAGGGCCACACTGAAGCTTTCTTT. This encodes CSAPGQGHTEAFF.

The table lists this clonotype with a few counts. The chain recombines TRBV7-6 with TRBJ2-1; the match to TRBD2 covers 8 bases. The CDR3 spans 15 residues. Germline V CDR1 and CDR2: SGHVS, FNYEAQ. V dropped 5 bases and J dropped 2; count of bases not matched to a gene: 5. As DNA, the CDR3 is TGTGCCAGCAGCAAAGAGCGGGGGCCCTACAATGAGCAGTTCTTC. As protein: CASSKERGPYNEQFF.

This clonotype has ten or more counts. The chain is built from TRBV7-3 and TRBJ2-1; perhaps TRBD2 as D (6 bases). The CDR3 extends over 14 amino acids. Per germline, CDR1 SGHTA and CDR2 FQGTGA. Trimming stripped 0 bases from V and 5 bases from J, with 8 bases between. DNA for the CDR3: TGTGCCAGCAGCTTAACGGTAGCGGACAATGAGCAGTTCTTC. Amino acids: CASSLTVADNEQFF.

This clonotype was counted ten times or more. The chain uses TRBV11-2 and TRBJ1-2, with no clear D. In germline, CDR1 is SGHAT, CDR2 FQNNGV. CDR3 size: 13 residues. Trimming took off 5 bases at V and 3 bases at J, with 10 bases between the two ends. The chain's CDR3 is CASSLGGYYGYTF. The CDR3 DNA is TGTGCCAGCAGCCTGGGCGGGTACTATGGCTACACCTTC.

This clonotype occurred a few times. The CDR3 bases are TGTGCCAGCAGTTACTCCTTAGATACGCAGTATTTT. Encoded protein: CASSYSLDTQYF. The chain joins TRBV6-6 to TRBJ2-3; D remains ambiguous. The CDR3 extends over 12 amino acids. Germline assignment: CDR1 MNHNY and CDR2 SVGAGI (reference sequence). V was shortened by 0 bases and J by 5 bases, with 3 bases between the two germline ends.

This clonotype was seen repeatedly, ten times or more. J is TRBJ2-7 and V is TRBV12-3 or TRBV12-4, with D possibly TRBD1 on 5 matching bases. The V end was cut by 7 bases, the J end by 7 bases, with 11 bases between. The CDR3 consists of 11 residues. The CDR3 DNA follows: TGTGCCAGCACCGCAGGGTGGGAGCAGTACTTC. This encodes CASTAGWEQYF.

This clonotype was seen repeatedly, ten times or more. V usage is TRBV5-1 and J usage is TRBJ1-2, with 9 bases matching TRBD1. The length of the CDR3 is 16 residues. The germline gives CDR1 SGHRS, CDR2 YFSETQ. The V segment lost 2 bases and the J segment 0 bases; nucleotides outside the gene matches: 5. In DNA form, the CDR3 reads TGCGCCAGCAGCTTTGCCCGGGACAGGGCTAACTATGGCTACACCTTC. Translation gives CASSFARDRANYGYTF. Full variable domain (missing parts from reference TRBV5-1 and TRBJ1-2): KAGVTQTPRYLIKTRGQQVTLSCSPISGHRSVSWYQQTPGQGLQFLFEYFSETQRNKGNFPGRFSGRQFSNSRSEMNVSTLELGDSALYLCASSFARDRANYGYTFGSGTRLTVV.

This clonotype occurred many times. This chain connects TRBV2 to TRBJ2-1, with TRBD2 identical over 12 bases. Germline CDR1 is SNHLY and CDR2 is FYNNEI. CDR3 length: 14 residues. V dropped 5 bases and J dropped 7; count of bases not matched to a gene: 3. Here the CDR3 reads CASSSTSGRNEQFF. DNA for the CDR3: TGTGCCAGCAGTTCGACTAGCGGGAGAAATGAGCAGTTCTTC.

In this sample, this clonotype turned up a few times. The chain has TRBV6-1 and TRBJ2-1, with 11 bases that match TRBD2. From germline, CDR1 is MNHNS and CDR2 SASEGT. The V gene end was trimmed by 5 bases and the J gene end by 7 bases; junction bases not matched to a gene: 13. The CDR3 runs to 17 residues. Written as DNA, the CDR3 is TGTGCCAGCAGTATCCTAGGGCCTAGCGGGGGGAGGAATGAGCAGTTCTTC. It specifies CASSILGPSGGRNEQFF.

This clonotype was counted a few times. Here the CDR3 reads CASTALGWTAGNVLTF. The CDR3, as DNA: TGTGCCAGCACCGCGCTTGGATGGACAGCGGGAAACGTCCTGACTTTC. This chain connects TRBV12-3 or TRBV12-4 to TRBJ2-6; D might be TRBD2 (7 bases). Trimming shortened V by 7 bases and J by 10 bases, and 23 bases separated the two germline ends. This CDR3 spans 16 amino acids.

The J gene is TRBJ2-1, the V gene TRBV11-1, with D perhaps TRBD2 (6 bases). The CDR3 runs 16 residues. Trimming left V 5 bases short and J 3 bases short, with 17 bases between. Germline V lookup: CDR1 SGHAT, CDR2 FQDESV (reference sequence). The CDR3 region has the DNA TGTGCCAGCAGCCTCCTTTTAGCGGAGTACTACAATGAGCAGTTCTTC. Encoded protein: CASSLLLAEYYNEQFF.

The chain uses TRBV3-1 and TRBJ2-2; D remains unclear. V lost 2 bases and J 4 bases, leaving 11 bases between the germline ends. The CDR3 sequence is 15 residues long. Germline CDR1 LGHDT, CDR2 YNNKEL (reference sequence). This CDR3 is CASSQFLGSTGELFF. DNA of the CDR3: TGTGCCAGCAGCCAATTTTTGGGTAGCACCGGGGAGCTGTTTTTT.

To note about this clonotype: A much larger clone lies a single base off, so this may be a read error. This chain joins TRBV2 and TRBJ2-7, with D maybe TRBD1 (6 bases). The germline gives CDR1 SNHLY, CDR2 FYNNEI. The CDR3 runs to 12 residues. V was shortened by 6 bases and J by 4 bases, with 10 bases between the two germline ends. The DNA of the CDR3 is TGTGCCAGCAGCGCCCAGGGGTACGAGCAGTACTTC. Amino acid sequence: CASSAQGYEQYF.